This T cell receptor (beta chain) was recovered during a study of T cells in Graves' hyperthyroidism and ophthalmopathy. Amplification of TCR beta CDR3 regions used RNA as the template. The study used the HTBI primer set for a first-round RT-PCR of the TCR CDR3. TCRdb used MiXCR to reprocess the multiplex PCR reads, holding one entry per CDR3 protein. The sample records under 130,000 distinct CDR3 sequences, around 50% being singletons. Each diagnosis drew on symptoms, thyroxine, TRAb, thyroid ultrasound and orbital computed tomography findings. The CDR3 runs 12 residues. V was pared by 6 bases and J by 7 bases, with 13 bases between. Germline CDR1 and CDR2: DFQATT and SNEGSKA (reference sequence).

This receptor was obtained from a man aged 40-49 years with Graves' hyperthyroidism. Sequencing input: blood. The rearrangement links TRBV20-1 to TRBJ2-1; D is unclear. For the CDR3, the DNA is TGCAGTGCCTCCGAAGTCGGAAATGAGCAGTTCTTC. Protein: CSASEVGNEQFF.